The rows below give T cell receptor beta chains drawn from one sample of a study of shared clonotypes between healthy human individuals. Sequenced by immunoSEQ multiplex PCR; TCRdb stores in-frame clones only, minus some. The table lists some 700,000 clones, about 90% of them singletons, with 34% in the top ten. Source material: memory CD8+ T cells from PBMCs. The source of these receptors is a man aged 18 to 29 in good health. Some clones in this sample may be carry-over from other donors' samples. Both conserved end residues are part of each CDR3. The order of the fields is V gene, J gene, clone size, D gene, CDR3 protein, CDR3 DNA. D genes are given only for firm matches. Rows give clone size only sometimes, using once, few, many, or a class for an expanded clone.

v_call: TRBV19
j_call: TRBJ1-5
clone_size: .
d_call: .
cdr3_aa: CASTLRGVNQPQHF
cdr3_nt: TGTGCCAGTACTCTCCGGGGGGTCAATCAGCCCCAGCATTTT

v_call: TRBV7-6
j_call: TRBJ2-5
clone_size: .
d_call: .
cdr3_aa: CASSLGQLVETQYF
cdr3_nt: TGTGCCAGCAGCTTAGGACAGTTGGTAGAGACCCAGTACTTC

v_call: TRBV6-1
j_call: TRBJ1-1
clone_size: once
d_call: TRBD1
cdr3_aa: CASSSGTGLSEAFF
cdr3_nt: TGTGCCAGCAGTTCCGGGACAGGGTTGTCTGAAGCTTTCTTT

v_call: TRBV28
j_call: TRBJ2-2
clone_size: .
d_call: .
cdr3_aa: CASSLLLGLTLNTGELFF
cdr3_nt: TGTGCCAGCAGTTTATTACTGGGACTCACCCTGAACACCGGGGAGCTGTTTTTT

v_call: TRBV7-9
j_call: TRBJ1-3
clone_size: .
d_call: .
cdr3_aa: CASSPKGSLPISGNTIYF
cdr3_nt: TGTGCCAGCAGCCCTAAGGGGAGCCTGCCGATATCTGGAAACACCATATATTTT

v_call: TRBV2
j_call: TRBJ1-4
clone_size: .
d_call: .
cdr3_aa: CASSDSRGSNEKLFF
cdr3_nt: TGTGCCAGCAGTGACTCGAGGGGGTCTAATGAAAAACTGTTTTTT

v_call: TRBV28
j_call: TRBJ2-3
clone_size: .
d_call: .
cdr3_aa: CASSSTGQNTDTQYF
cdr3_nt: TGTGCCAGCAGTTCTACCGGACAGAACACAGATACGCAGTATTTT

v_call: TRBV7-9
j_call: TRBJ1-1
clone_size: .
d_call: .
cdr3_aa: CASSLVVGNTEAFF
cdr3_nt: TGTGCCAGCAGCTTAGTAGTGGGAAACACTGAAGCTTTCTTT

v_call: TRBV5-1
j_call: TRBJ2-1
clone_size: .
d_call: TRBD2
cdr3_aa: CASSWTSGTYNEQFF
cdr3_nt: TGCGCCAGCAGCTGGACTAGCGGCACCTACAATGAGCAGTTCTTC

v_call: TRBV10-2
j_call: TRBJ2-2
clone_size: .
d_call: .
cdr3_aa: CASSEDETVNTGELFF
cdr3_nt: TGCGCCAGCAGCGAGGACGAGACTGTGAACACCGGGGAGCTGTTTTTT

v_call: TRBV2
j_call: TRBJ2-7
clone_size: .
d_call: TRBD1
cdr3_aa: CASRRTGGEQYF
cdr3_nt: TGTGCCAGCAGGAGGACAGGTGGGGAGCAGTACTTC

v_call: TRBV5-5
j_call: TRBJ2-3
clone_size: .
d_call: .
cdr3_aa: CASSTISGDAKDTQYF
cdr3_nt: TGTGCCAGCAGCACCATCTCAGGGGATGCTAAAGATACGCAGTATTTT

v_call: TRBV11-2
j_call: TRBJ2-7
clone_size: .
d_call: TRBD2
cdr3_aa: CASTPRGDEQYF
cdr3_nt: TGTGCCAGCACCCCCCGGGGGGACGAGCAGTACTTC

v_call: TRBV27
j_call: TRBJ2-1
clone_size: .
d_call: TRBD2
cdr3_aa: CASRPDYSGVSYNEQFF
cdr3_nt: TGTGCCAGCAGGCCCGACTATAGCGGGGTCTCCTACAATGAGCAGTTCTTC

v_call: TRBV7-9
j_call: TRBJ2-1
clone_size: .
d_call: TRBD2
cdr3_aa: CASSLGKAGWFF
cdr3_nt: TGTGCCAGCAGCTTAGGCAAAGCGGGATGGTTCTTC

v_call: TRBV28
j_call: TRBJ2-3
clone_size: once
d_call: TRBD2
cdr3_aa: CASRGLALSTDTQYF
cdr3_nt: TGTGCCAGCAGGGGACTAGCGTTGAGCACAGATACGCAGTATTTT

v_call: TRBV5-6
j_call: TRBJ1-2
clone_size: once
d_call: .
cdr3_aa: CASSGAIYGYTF
cdr3_nt: TGTGCCAGCAGCGGGGCCATCTATGGCTACACCTTC

v_call: TRBV7-9
j_call: TRBJ2-7
clone_size: .
d_call: TRBD2
cdr3_aa: CASSPPATSGYEQYF
cdr3_nt: TGTGCCAGCAGCCCCCCCGCGACTAGCGGTTACGAGCAGTACTTC

v_call: TRBV19
j_call: TRBJ2-7
clone_size: .
d_call: .
cdr3_aa: CASSTTRTSWINEQYF
cdr3_nt: TGTGCCAGTAGTACCACTCGGACGAGCTGGATAAACGAGCAGTACTTC

v_call: TRBV11-2
j_call: TRBJ2-1
clone_size: .
d_call: .
cdr3_aa: CASSLTFNEQFF
cdr3_nt: TGTGCCAGCAGCTTGACTTTCAATGAGCAGTTCTTC

v_call: TRBV9
j_call: TRBJ1-5
clone_size: .
d_call: .
cdr3_aa: CASSLGANQPQHF
cdr3_nt: TGTGCCAGCAGCCTCGGGGCAAATCAGCCCCAGCATTTT

v_call: TRBV11-2
j_call: TRBJ2-1
clone_size: .
d_call: .
cdr3_aa: CAGSLGYLSSYNEQFF
cdr3_nt: TGTGCCGGCAGCTTAGGGTACTTAAGCTCCTACAATGAGCAGTTCTTC

v_call: TRBV9
j_call: TRBJ1-5
clone_size: .
d_call: .
cdr3_aa: CASSVGGTPNQPQHF
cdr3_nt: TGTGCCAGCAGCGTAGGAGGGACCCCCAATCAGCCCCAGCATTTT

v_call: TRBV4-1
j_call: TRBJ2-1
clone_size: few
d_call: .
cdr3_aa: CASSQSGGGLYNEQFF
cdr3_nt: TGCGCCAGCAGCCAGAGCGGTGGGGGTCTCTACAATGAGCAGTTCTTC

v_call: TRBV7-2
j_call: TRBJ1-1
clone_size: .
d_call: .
cdr3_aa: CASSPPGDSGAFF
cdr3_nt: TGTGCCAGCAGCCCCCCGGGTGACAGTGGAGCTTTCTTT

v_call: TRBV5-1
j_call: TRBJ2-7
clone_size: .
d_call: TRBD1
cdr3_aa: CASSLARDRVYEQYF
cdr3_nt: TGCGCCAGCAGCTTGGCTCGGGACAGGGTGTACGAGCAGTACTTC

v_call: TRBV27
j_call: TRBJ2-1
clone_size: .
d_call: .
cdr3_aa: CASRDFYNEQFF
cdr3_nt: TGTGCCAGTCGGGACTTCTACAATGAGCAGTTCTTC

v_call: TRBV11-2
j_call: TRBJ2-1
clone_size: .
d_call: .
cdr3_aa: CASSLSHNEQFF
cdr3_nt: TGTGCCAGCAGCTTGTCCCACAATGAGCAGTTCTTC

v_call: TRBV10-3
j_call: TRBJ2-7
clone_size: .
d_call: TRBD1
cdr3_aa: CAISDGTGSYEQYF
cdr3_nt: TGTGCCATCAGTGATGGGACAGGGTCCTACGAGCAGTACTTC

v_call: TRBV9
j_call: TRBJ2-7
clone_size: .
d_call: TRBD2
cdr3_aa: CASSPSGGTYEQYF
cdr3_nt: TGTGCCAGCAGCCCGAGCGGGGGAACCTACGAGCAGTACTTC

v_call: TRBV28
j_call: TRBJ2-1
clone_size: .
d_call: .
cdr3_aa: CARGRGGTNEQFF
cdr3_nt: TGTGCCAGAGGCAGGGGGGGTACGAATGAGCAGTTCTTC

v_call: TRBV7-9
j_call: TRBJ1-1
clone_size: .
d_call: .
cdr3_aa: CASSFADNTEAFF
cdr3_nt: TGTGCCAGCAGCTTTGCGGATAACACTGAAGCTTTCTTT

v_call: TRBV11-2
j_call: TRBJ2-1
clone_size: .
d_call: .
cdr3_aa: CASSYPELIGIVSYNEQFF
cdr3_nt: TGTGCCAGCAGCTACCCGGAATTGATAGGAATTGTGTCCTACAATGAGCAGTTCTTC

v_call: TRBV2
j_call: TRBJ2-7
clone_size: .
d_call: TRBD1
cdr3_aa: CASRDGTGRPYEQYF
cdr3_nt: TGTGCCAGCAGGGACGGGACAGGGAGGCCCTACGAGCAGTACTTC

v_call: TRBV27
j_call: TRBJ2-7
clone_size: .
d_call: .
cdr3_aa: CASSAFEQSTYEQYF
cdr3_nt: TGTGCCAGCAGCGCCTTTGAGCAAAGTACCTACGAGCAGTACTTC

v_call: TRBV6-5
j_call: TRBJ2-7
clone_size: .
d_call: TRBD2
cdr3_aa: CASSHDLLASEQYF
cdr3_nt: TGTGCCAGCAGCCACGATTTACTAGCGAGTGAGCAGTACTTC

v_call: TRBV5-6
j_call: TRBJ1-4
clone_size: few
d_call: .
cdr3_aa: CASSSGLEGEKLFF
cdr3_nt: TGTGCCAGCAGCTCGGGACTAGAGGGAGAAAAACTGTTTTTT

v_call: TRBV6-1
j_call: TRBJ2-7
clone_size: .
d_call: .
cdr3_aa: CASSVGSGAYFSYEQYF
cdr3_nt: TGTGCCAGCAGTGTCGGAAGCGGAGCCTATTTCTCCTACGAGCAGTACTTC

v_call: TRBV19
j_call: TRBJ2-5
clone_size: .
d_call: TRBD1
cdr3_aa: CASSIAPPGTDHLYQETQYF
cdr3_nt: TGTGCCAGTAGTATAGCCCCACCCGGGACAGACCACCTGTACCAAGAGACCCAGTACTTC

v_call: TRBV6-5
j_call: TRBJ2-7
clone_size: few
d_call: TRBD2
cdr3_aa: CASSPLAGGNYEQYF
cdr3_nt: TGTGCCAGCAGCCCCCTAGCGGGAGGGAACTACGAGCAGTACTTC

v_call: TRBV13
j_call: TRBJ1-1
clone_size: .
d_call: .
cdr3_aa: CASSSRYPPEAFF
cdr3_nt: TGTGCCAGCAGCTCCAGATACCCCCCTGAAGCTTTCTTT

v_call: TRBV5-6
j_call: TRBJ2-7
clone_size: few
d_call: .
cdr3_aa: CASSGTVEQYF
cdr3_nt: TGTGCCAGCAGCGGGACGGTAGAGCAGTACTTC

v_call: TRBV28
j_call: TRBJ2-2
clone_size: .
d_call: .
cdr3_aa: CASSSIPLRADTGELFF
cdr3_nt: TGTGCCAGCAGTTCTATCCCCCTCAGGGCGGACACCGGGGAGCTGTTTTTT

v_call: TRBV7-9
j_call: TRBJ1-1
clone_size: .
d_call: .
cdr3_aa: CASSVSATEAFF
cdr3_nt: TGTGCCAGCAGCGTCTCCGCCACTGAAGCTTTCTTT

v_call: TRBV7-9
j_call: TRBJ2-5
clone_size: .
d_call: .
cdr3_aa: CASSFDSLSDQETQYF
cdr3_nt: TGTGCCAGCAGCTTTGACAGTCTATCAGACCAAGAGACCCAGTACTTC

v_call: TRBV4-1
j_call: TRBJ1-1
clone_size: .
d_call: .
cdr3_aa: CASRQYATGNTEAFF
cdr3_nt: TGCGCCAGCAGGCAATACGCAACAGGGAACACTGAAGCTTTCTTT

v_call: TRBV27
j_call: TRBJ2-1
clone_size: .
d_call: .
cdr3_aa: CASSLSFRDVWEQFF
cdr3_nt: TGTGCCAGCAGTTTATCGTTCAGGGACGTATGGGAGCAGTTCTTC

v_call: TRBV11-2
j_call: TRBJ2-5
clone_size: once
d_call: TRBD1
cdr3_aa: CASSLDLQGNEETQYF
cdr3_nt: TGTGCCAGCAGCTTAGATCTACAGGGGAATGAGGAGACCCAGTACTTC

v_call: TRBV27
j_call: TRBJ2-1
clone_size: .
d_call: TRBD2
cdr3_aa: CASSSASGRVNEQFF
cdr3_nt: TGTGCCAGCAGTTCGGCTAGCGGGAGGGTCAATGAGCAGTTCTTC

v_call: TRBV14
j_call: TRBJ2-7
clone_size: once
d_call: .
cdr3_aa: CASSQDRQGHYEQYF
cdr3_nt: TGTGCCAGCAGCCAAGATCGCCAGGGCCACTACGAGCAGTACTTC

v_call: TRBV29-1
j_call: TRBJ2-7
clone_size: .
d_call: TRBD1
cdr3_aa: CSGIDRANYEQYF
cdr3_nt: TGCAGCGGCATCGACAGGGCTAACTACGAGCAGTACTTC

v_call: TRBV27
j_call: TRBJ2-7
clone_size: .
d_call: .
cdr3_aa: CASSFWGSEQYF
cdr3_nt: TGTGCCAGCAGTTTTTGGGGGAGCGAGCAGTACTTC

v_call: TRBV28
j_call: TRBJ2-7
clone_size: .
d_call: .
cdr3_aa: CASSSIRDAIYEQYF
cdr3_nt: TGTGCCAGCAGTTCTATCCGGGACGCAATCTACGAGCAGTACTTC